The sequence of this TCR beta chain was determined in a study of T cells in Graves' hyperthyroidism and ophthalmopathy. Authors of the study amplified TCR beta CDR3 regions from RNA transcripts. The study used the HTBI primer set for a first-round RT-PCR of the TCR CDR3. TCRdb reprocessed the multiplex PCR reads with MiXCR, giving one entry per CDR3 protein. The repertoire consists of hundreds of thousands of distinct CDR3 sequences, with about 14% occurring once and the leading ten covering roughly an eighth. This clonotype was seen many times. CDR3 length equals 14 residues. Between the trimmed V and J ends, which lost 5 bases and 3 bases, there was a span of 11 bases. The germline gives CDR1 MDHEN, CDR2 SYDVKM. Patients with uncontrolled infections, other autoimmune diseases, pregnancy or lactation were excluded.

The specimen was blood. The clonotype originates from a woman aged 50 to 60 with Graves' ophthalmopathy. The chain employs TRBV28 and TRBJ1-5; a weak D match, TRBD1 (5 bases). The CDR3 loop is CASSPTVYNQPQHF. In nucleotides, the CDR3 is TGTGCCAGCAGTCCGACAGTATACAATCAGCCCCAGCATTTT.